The rows below give T cell receptor beta chains drawn from one sample of a study of siplizumab effects on memory and regulatory T cells. The table came from immunoSEQ multiplex PCR; TCRdb's copy has only in-frame clones and leaves some out. The repertoire holds about 100,000 clones, about 91% seen once, with about 0.15% in the top ten. Sequencing used CD4+ T cells sorted from blood. These receptors all stem from a human donor in good health. CDR3s include the opening cysteine and the closing phenylalanine or tryptophan. Fields, in order: V gene, clone size, J gene, D gene, CDR3 DNA, CDR3 protein. A D gene is named only where the DNA matches it firmly. Not all rows give a size; the values are once, few, many and, for expanded clones, a class.

v_call: TRBV9
clone_size: -
j_call: TRBJ2-5
d_call: -
cdr3_nt: TGTGCCAGCAGCGTAATTTATGGGGAGACCCAGTACTTC
cdr3_aa: CASSVIYGETQYF

v_call: TRBV6-1
clone_size: few
j_call: TRBJ1-6
d_call: -
cdr3_nt: TGTGCCAGCCACGAACGGCAATCACCCCTCCACTTT
cdr3_aa: CASHERQSPLHF

v_call: TRBV7-2
clone_size: once
j_call: TRBJ2-7
d_call: -
cdr3_nt: TGTGCCAGCAGCCGAGACAGTATATCCTACGAGCAGTACTTC
cdr3_aa: CASSRDSISYEQYF

v_call: TRBV6-1
clone_size: -
j_call: TRBJ1-5
d_call: -
cdr3_nt: TGTGCCAGCACCTCACAGGAGGGGCAGCCCCAGCATTTT
cdr3_aa: CASTSQEGQPQHF

v_call: TRBV10-3
clone_size: -
j_call: TRBJ1-6
d_call: -
cdr3_nt: TGTGCCATCACAAAAGAGACAGTGAATAATTCACCCCTCCACTTT
cdr3_aa: CAITKETVNNSPLHF

v_call: TRBV19
clone_size: -
j_call: TRBJ1-2
d_call: -
cdr3_nt: TGTGCCAGTAGTATCCAGGACAATAGGAATGGCTACACCTTC
cdr3_aa: CASSIQDNRNGYTF

v_call: TRBV6-5
clone_size: once
j_call: TRBJ1-1
d_call: TRBD1
cdr3_nt: TGTGCCAGCAGGGACCAGGGGGTCGGAACTGAAGCTTTCTTT
cdr3_aa: CASRDQGVGTEAFF

v_call: TRBV19
clone_size: -
j_call: TRBJ1-2
d_call: -
cdr3_nt: TGTGCCAGTAGTATAGGACAGAAGAGGGGATATGGCTACACCTTC
cdr3_aa: CASSIGQKRGYGYTF

v_call: TRBV28
clone_size: -
j_call: TRBJ1-3
d_call: -
cdr3_nt: TGTGCCAGCAGTTTCGGGGCGCGGAGGGGTTACGGAAACACCATATATTTT
cdr3_aa: CASSFGARRGYGNTIYF

v_call: TRBV5-1
clone_size: -
j_call: TRBJ2-5
d_call: -
cdr3_nt: TGCGCCAGCAGCTTGGGGGCGGAGCGGGAGACCCAGTACTTC
cdr3_aa: CASSLGAERETQYF

v_call: TRBV2
clone_size: -
j_call: TRBJ2-2
d_call: -
cdr3_nt: TGTGCCAGCAGGACCGAACAGGGAGGAGTCGGGGAGCTGTTTTTT
cdr3_aa: CASRTEQGGVGELFF

v_call: TRBV6-5
clone_size: -
j_call: TRBJ1-6
d_call: TRBD1
cdr3_nt: TGTGCCAGCAGATTACAGGGGGGAGATTCACCCCTCCACTTT
cdr3_aa: CASRLQGGDSPLHF

v_call: TRBV5-1
clone_size: -
j_call: TRBJ2-2
d_call: TRBD1
cdr3_nt: TGCGCCAGCAGCTCCAGACAGGGGAACACCGGGGAGCTGTTTTTT
cdr3_aa: CASSSRQGNTGELFF

v_call: TRBV27
clone_size: once
j_call: TRBJ1-1
d_call: -
cdr3_nt: TGTGCCAGCAGTTTAGGTTTGGGCGGACTGAACACTGAAGCTTTCTTT
cdr3_aa: CASSLGLGGLNTEAFF

v_call: TRBV6-5
clone_size: -
j_call: TRBJ1-5
d_call: -
cdr3_nt: TGTGCCAGCAGTTACTCGATCCTAGGGCAGCCCCAGCATTTT
cdr3_aa: CASSYSILGQPQHF

v_call: TRBV18
clone_size: -
j_call: TRBJ2-7
d_call: TRBD2
cdr3_nt: TGTGCCAGCTCACCGACCGGGGGGACCTACGAGCAGTACTTC
cdr3_aa: CASSPTGGTYEQYF

v_call: TRBV4-2
clone_size: -
j_call: TRBJ1-2
d_call: TRBD1
cdr3_nt: TGTGCCAGCAGCCCAACCACTGGGACAGGGGAAGGCTACACCTTC
cdr3_aa: CASSPTTGTGEGYTF

v_call: TRBV5-6
clone_size: few
j_call: TRBJ1-4
d_call: -
cdr3_nt: TGTGCCAGCAGCTTGATAGGGGCTAATGAAAAACTGTTTTTT
cdr3_aa: CASSLIGANEKLFF

v_call: TRBV7-9
clone_size: -
j_call: TRBJ2-5
d_call: TRBD2
cdr3_nt: TGTGCCAGCAGCTTAGGATCTAGCGGGGGTTACGGGGGTGAGACCCAGTACTTC
cdr3_aa: CASSLGSSGGYGGETQYF

v_call: TRBV6-1
clone_size: -
j_call: TRBJ2-3
d_call: -
cdr3_nt: TGTGCCAGCAGTGAAGTACAGGATCACACAGATACGCAGTATTTT
cdr3_aa: CASSEVQDHTDTQYF

v_call: TRBV5-5
clone_size: -
j_call: TRBJ2-7
d_call: -
cdr3_nt: TGTGCCAGCGGCCGGACGAATTCCTACGAGCAGTACTTC
cdr3_aa: CASGRTNSYEQYF

v_call: TRBV30
clone_size: -
j_call: TRBJ2-4
d_call: -
cdr3_nt: TGTGCCTGGAGTGAGTTAAACATTCAGTACTTC
cdr3_aa: CAWSELNIQYF

v_call: TRBV28
clone_size: -
j_call: TRBJ1-1
d_call: -
cdr3_nt: TGTGCCAGCAGTTTGAGGTTGGGCGCTGAAGCTTTCTTT
cdr3_aa: CASSLRLGAEAFF

v_call: TRBV19
clone_size: -
j_call: TRBJ2-5
d_call: -
cdr3_nt: TGTGCCAGTATGGGCGGGAAAGTGGAGACCCAGTACTTC
cdr3_aa: CASMGGKVETQYF

v_call: TRBV28
clone_size: -
j_call: TRBJ1-1
d_call: -
cdr3_nt: TGTGCCAGCAGTTTATCCCAGGGGTGGACTGAAGCTTTCTTT
cdr3_aa: CASSLSQGWTEAFF

v_call: TRBV20-1
clone_size: -
j_call: TRBJ2-1
d_call: -
cdr3_nt: TGCAGTGCGAGGGACTTCCTAGAGCAGTTCTTC
cdr3_aa: CSARDFLEQFF

v_call: TRBV21-1
clone_size: -
j_call: TRBJ1-1
d_call: -
cdr3_nt: TGTGCCAGCAGCAAAGGGGACAGGGGCCTGAACACTGAAGCTTTCTTT
cdr3_aa: CASSKGDRGLNTEAFF

v_call: TRBV7-3
clone_size: -
j_call: TRBJ2-1
d_call: -
cdr3_nt: TGTGCCAGCAGCTTCGGGGGGCCAGTTCCTGAGCAGTTCTTC
cdr3_aa: CASSFGGPVPEQFF

v_call: TRBV28
clone_size: -
j_call: TRBJ1-2
d_call: -
cdr3_nt: TGTGCCAGCAGTCCCCCGGATGGGATCCGGGACTATGGCTACACCTTC
cdr3_aa: CASSPPDGIRDYGYTF

v_call: TRBV5-1
clone_size: -
j_call: TRBJ2-3
d_call: -
cdr3_nt: TGCGCCAGCAGCTCACCCGGCACAGATACGCAGTATTTT
cdr3_aa: CASSSPGTDTQYF

v_call: TRBV14
clone_size: once
j_call: TRBJ1-1
d_call: TRBD1
cdr3_nt: TGTGCCAGCAGAAGACAGGGGTTAAGCACTGAAGCTTTCTTT
cdr3_aa: CASRRQGLSTEAFF

v_call: TRBV7-9
clone_size: -
j_call: TRBJ1-3
d_call: -
cdr3_nt: TGTGCCAGCAGTCAAGGGGTTACCCCAGGAAACACCATATATTTT
cdr3_aa: CASSQGVTPGNTIYF

v_call: TRBV15
clone_size: -
j_call: TRBJ2-6
d_call: -
cdr3_nt: TGTGCCACCAGCTCCCCGCAGGGCTTAGGGACTGGGGCCAACGTCCTGACTTTC
cdr3_aa: CATSSPQGLGTGANVLTF

v_call: TRBV4-1
clone_size: -
j_call: TRBJ2-5
d_call: -
cdr3_nt: TGCGCCAGCAGCTTTATACCCGGAGAGACCCAGTACTTC
cdr3_aa: CASSFIPGETQYF

v_call: TRBV7-9
clone_size: -
j_call: TRBJ2-3
d_call: TRBD1
cdr3_nt: TGTGCCAGCATCCCCATGACAGGGCCCACAGATACGCAGTATTTT
cdr3_aa: CASIPMTGPTDTQYF

v_call: TRBV14
clone_size: once
j_call: TRBJ1-2
d_call: -
cdr3_nt: TGTGCCAGCAGCCAGAATCACAGACAAGGCTACACCTTC
cdr3_aa: CASSQNHRQGYTF

v_call: TRBV18
clone_size: -
j_call: TRBJ2-5
d_call: -
cdr3_nt: TGTGCCAGCTCACCCTATGGGGAGACCCAGTACTTC
cdr3_aa: CASSPYGETQYF

v_call: TRBV2
clone_size: -
j_call: TRBJ1-6
d_call: -
cdr3_nt: TGTGCCAGCAGTCGGGACCTTAATTCACCCCTCCACTTT
cdr3_aa: CASSRDLNSPLHF

v_call: TRBV9
clone_size: once
j_call: TRBJ1-4
d_call: -
cdr3_nt: TGTGCCAGCAGCGTAGAGCCGGCAGCAACTAATGAAAAACTGTTTTTT
cdr3_aa: CASSVEPAATNEKLFF

v_call: TRBV9
clone_size: -
j_call: TRBJ2-1
d_call: TRBD2
cdr3_nt: TGTGCCAGCAGCGCCAGGACTGGCGGGGGTTACAATGAGCAGTTCTTC
cdr3_aa: CASSARTGGGYNEQFF

v_call: TRBV28
clone_size: -
j_call: TRBJ2-3
d_call: -
cdr3_nt: TGTGCCAGCAGTTCCCCGTGGGATACGCAGTATTTT
cdr3_aa: CASSSPWDTQYF

v_call: TRBV6-5
clone_size: -
j_call: TRBJ2-3
d_call: TRBD2
cdr3_nt: TGTGCCAGTTGCCCGGGGGGGGCAAGCACAGATACGCAGTATTTT
cdr3_aa: CASCPGGASTDTQYF

v_call: TRBV7-9
clone_size: -
j_call: TRBJ2-7
d_call: TRBD1
cdr3_nt: TGTGCCAGCAACGACCAGGGGGCCTACGAGCAGTACTTC
cdr3_aa: CASNDQGAYEQYF

v_call: TRBV6-6
clone_size: -
j_call: TRBJ2-3
d_call: -
cdr3_nt: TGTGCCAGCAGTTACTTAATGACAGATACGCAGTATTTT
cdr3_aa: CASSYLMTDTQYF

v_call: TRBV19
clone_size: once
j_call: TRBJ2-7
d_call: -
cdr3_nt: TGTGCCAGTAGTATAGCCGCGGGGAATACCTACGAGCAGTACTTC
cdr3_aa: CASSIAAGNTYEQYF

v_call: TRBV6-5
clone_size: -
j_call: TRBJ2-1
d_call: TRBD2
cdr3_nt: TGTGCCAGCAGTTACGCACTAGCGGGGGAGGAGCAGTTCTTC
cdr3_aa: CASSYALAGEEQFF

v_call: TRBV11-2
clone_size: -
j_call: TRBJ1-6
d_call: TRBD1
cdr3_nt: TGTGCCAGCAGCTTCGGACAGGCGATGGGTTCACCCCTCCACTTT
cdr3_aa: CASSFGQAMGSPLHF

v_call: TRBV27
clone_size: -
j_call: TRBJ1-2
d_call: TRBD1
cdr3_nt: TGTGCCAGTAAAGAAAGGGGGCAAATAGGGGGCTACACCTTC
cdr3_aa: CASKERGQIGGYTF

v_call: TRBV11-2
clone_size: -
j_call: TRBJ2-7
d_call: -
cdr3_nt: TGTGCCAGCAGCAACTACGAGCAGTACTTC
cdr3_aa: CASSNYEQYF

v_call: TRBV5-4
clone_size: -
j_call: TRBJ2-5
d_call: -
cdr3_nt: TGTGCCAGCAGCTTGGACAGGGCAGTTCAAGAGACCCAGTACTTC
cdr3_aa: CASSLDRAVQETQYF